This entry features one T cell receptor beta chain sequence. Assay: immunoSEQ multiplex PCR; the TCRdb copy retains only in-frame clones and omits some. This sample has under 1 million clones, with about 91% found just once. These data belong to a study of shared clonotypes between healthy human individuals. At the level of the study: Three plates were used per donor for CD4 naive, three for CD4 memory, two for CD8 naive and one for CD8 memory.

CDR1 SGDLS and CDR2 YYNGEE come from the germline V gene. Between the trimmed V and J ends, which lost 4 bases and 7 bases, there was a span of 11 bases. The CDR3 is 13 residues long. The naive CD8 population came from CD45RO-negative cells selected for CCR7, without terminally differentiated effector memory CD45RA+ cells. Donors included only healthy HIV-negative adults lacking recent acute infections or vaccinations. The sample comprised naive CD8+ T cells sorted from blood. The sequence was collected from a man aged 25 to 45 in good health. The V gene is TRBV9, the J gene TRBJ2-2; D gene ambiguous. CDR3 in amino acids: CASSPSFNGELFF. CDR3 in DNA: TGTGCCAGCAGCCCATCCTTCAACGGGGAGCTGTTTTTT.